The T cell receptor beta chain under discussion was sequenced for a study of blood T cell repertoires in COVID-19. Study at large: The analysed material was cDNA or gDNA that came from T cells, B-cell-depleted T cells, or PBMCs.

Method: immunoSEQ multiplex PCR; TCRdb's copy keeps in-frame clones and lacks some. The top ten hold roughly 15% of the sample, which has about 180,000 clones, roughly 88% seen once. The CDR3 is made up of 19 amino acids. Germline CDR1 KGHDR, CDR2 SFDVKD. Trimming cost V 4 bases and J 8 bases, with 28 bases left between them. Individuals drawn from around 24 US areas were roughly 18 to 95 years old. Participants' own reports of clinical history determined their cohort assignment. V gene TRBV24-1 combines with J gene TRBJ1-4; tentatively, D is TRBD1 (5 bases). The sample consisted of PBMCs or T cells enriched from blood (not recorded which). This TCR was sampled from a man aged 50-59 years who had recovered from COVID-19. The CDR3, as DNA: TGTGCCACCAGTGAGGGTGGCAGGGAGGTCAAAGGGTCCTTGGAAAAACTGTTTTTT. Translation gives CATSEGGREVKGSLEKLFF.